This TCR beta chain comes out of a study of human versus mouse CDR3 diversity and MHC coevolution. Study-level background: Reported immunoSEQ sensitivity was one in 200,000 T cells, with reduced amplification bias.

V was pared by 8 bases and J by 4 bases, with 10 bases of the junction left unmatched. The CDR3 has 15 amino acids. CDR1 MGHDK and CDR2 SYGVNS come from the germline V gene. Profiling relied on immunoSEQ multiplex PCR, and the TCRdb table lists in-frame clones only, not all of them. The sample yields around 77,000 clones, around 92% seen once. The V call is TRBV25-1, the J call TRBJ2-1, with 8 bases aligning to TRBD2. The TCR was taken from a person between 25 and 69 years old in good health. The material sequenced was naive CD4+ T cells from blood. The subset is: CD45RO-negative CD62L-positive naive CD4 T cells. CDR3 amino acids: CASGKAGVRYNEQFF. The CDR3 coding sequence is TGTGCCAGCGGTAAAGCGGGAGTAAGGTACAATGAGCAGTTCTTC.